This T cell receptor (beta chain) is drawn from a study of identical twins. Template switching supplied a universal primer site; unique molecular identifiers were carried on the cDNA. TCRdb re-called the 5' RACE reads with MiXCR, one entry per CDR3 protein. This sample has 300,000 to 400,000 distinct CDR3 sequences, with roughly 9% found just once. The CDR3 contains 15 residues. J was trimmed by 9 bases and V by 0 bases; bases with no gene match: 8. In germline, CDR1 is GTSNPN, CDR2 SVGIG (reference sequence). The sequencing sample was made of naive T cells sorted from blood. The clonotype comes from a woman in her forties or fifties in good health. The chain recombines TRBV30 with TRBJ2-1; 10 bases map to TRBD2. The CDR3 DNA follows: TGTGCCTGGAGTGTTAGCGGGAGGATTATGGTTGAGCAGTTCTTC. Its protein product is CAWSVSGRIMVEQFF. The complete variable domain, with remaining parts taken from reference TRBV30 and TRBJ2-1, reads SQTIHQWPATLVQPVGSPLSLECTVEGTSNPNLYWYRQAAGRGLQLLFYSVGIGQISSEVPQNLSASRPQDRQFILSSKKLLLSDSGFYLCAWSVSGRIMVEQFFGPGTRLTVL.